The source of this T cell receptor (beta chain) is a study of T cells in Graves' hyperthyroidism and ophthalmopathy. Findings and limits, study-wide: With a median lead of roughly 6.8 months before onset, the model predicted ophthalmopathy.

As for this clonotype: Its matching antigen is unknown.

Regions amplified from RNA transcripts were the TCR beta CDR3 regions. HTBI primers were used for first-round RT-PCR of the TCR CDR3. TCRdb processed the multiplex PCR reads anew with MiXCR; each CDR3 protein has one entry. Here the sample spans a few hundred thousand distinct CDR3 sequences, approximately 13% being singletons. Unmatched junction bases numbered 5, after V lost 5 bases and J lost 2 bases. Germline V lookup: CDR1 LNHDA, CDR2 SQIVND (reference sequence). This CDR3 is built from 14 residues. The study defined stable Graves' hyperthyroidism as no ophthalmopathy progression within 18 months. Patients aged 18 to 65 had newly diagnosed hyperthyroidism of under 2 months' duration.

The sample was blood. The chain employs TRBV19 and TRBJ2-7; TRBD2 aligns across 8 bases. The sequence came from a woman aged 18 to 35 with Graves' hyperthyroidism. CDR3 sequence (DNA): TGTGCCAGTAGTCCCGGGGGGGGAGCCTACGAGCAGTACTTC. Translated, it gives CASSPGGGAYEQYF. Full variable domain (rest looked up from reference TRBV19 and TRBJ2-7): DGGITQSPKYLFRKEGQNVTLSCEQNLNHDAMYWYRQDPGQGLRLIYYSQIVNDFQKGDIAEGYSVSREKKESFPLTVTSAQKNPTAFYLCASSPGGGAYEQYFGPGTRLTVT.